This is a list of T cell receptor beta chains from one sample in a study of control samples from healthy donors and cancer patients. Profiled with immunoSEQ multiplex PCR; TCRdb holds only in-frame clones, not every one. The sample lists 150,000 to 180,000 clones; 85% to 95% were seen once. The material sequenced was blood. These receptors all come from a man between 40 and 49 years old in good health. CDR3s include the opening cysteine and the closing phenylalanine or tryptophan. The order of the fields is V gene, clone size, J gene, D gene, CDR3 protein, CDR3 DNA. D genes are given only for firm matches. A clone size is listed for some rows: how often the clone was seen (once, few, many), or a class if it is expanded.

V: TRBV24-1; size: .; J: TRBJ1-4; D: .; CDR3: CATQEGEKLFF; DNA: TGTGCCACCCAAGAGGGAGAAAAACTGTTTTTT
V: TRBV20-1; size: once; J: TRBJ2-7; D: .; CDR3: CSASRGGGPYEQYF; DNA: TGCAGTGCTAGTCGAGGGGGGGGTCCCTACGAGCAGTACTTC
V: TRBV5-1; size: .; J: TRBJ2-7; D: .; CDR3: CASSLGQAETYEQYF; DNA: TGCGCCAGCAGCTTGGGACAGGCTGAAACCTACGAGCAGTACTTC
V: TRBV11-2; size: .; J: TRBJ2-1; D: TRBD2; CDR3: CASSLEAGGRNEQFF; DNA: TGTGCCAGCAGCTTAGAAGCGGGGGGGCGGAATGAGCAGTTCTTC
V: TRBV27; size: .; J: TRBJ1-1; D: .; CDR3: CASSLPGGSAFF; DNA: TGTGCCAGCAGTTTACCCGGGGGGAGCGCTTTCTTT
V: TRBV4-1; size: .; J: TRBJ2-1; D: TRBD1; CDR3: CASSHRDSLSSYNEQFF; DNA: TGCGCCAGCAGCCACCGGGACAGTCTGAGCTCCTACAATGAGCAGTTCTTC
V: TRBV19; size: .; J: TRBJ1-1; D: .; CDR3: CATNDVGTPNTEAFF; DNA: TGTGCCACTAACGATGTCGGGACACCGAACACTGAAGCTTTCTTT
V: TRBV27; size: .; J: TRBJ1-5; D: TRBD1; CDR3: CASSPGQGAGQPQHF; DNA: TGTGCCAGCAGTCCGGGACAGGGGGCGGGTCAGCCCCAGCATTTT
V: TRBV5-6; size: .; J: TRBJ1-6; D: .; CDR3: CASSLGGYPNSPLHF; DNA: TGTGCCAGCAGCTTGGGGGGATACCCAAATTCACCCCTCCACTTT
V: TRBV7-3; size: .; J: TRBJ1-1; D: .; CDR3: CASSLGGGTEAFF; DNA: TGTGCCAGCAGCTTAGGGGGTGGGACTGAAGCTTTCTTT
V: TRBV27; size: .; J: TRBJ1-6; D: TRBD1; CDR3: CASSLTTGNSPLHF; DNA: TGTGCCAGCAGTTTAACGACAGGGAATTCACCCCTCCACTTT
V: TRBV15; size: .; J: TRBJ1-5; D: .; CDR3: CATSSGFSNQPQHF; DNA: TGTGCCACCAGCAGTGGATTTAGCAATCAGCCCCAGCATTTT
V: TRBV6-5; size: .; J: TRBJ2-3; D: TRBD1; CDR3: CASRTGVSTDTQYF; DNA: TGTGCCAGCCGGACAGGGGTTAGCACAGATACGCAGTATTTT
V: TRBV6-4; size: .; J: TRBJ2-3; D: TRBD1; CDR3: CASTLPLGQGVITDTQYF; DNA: TGTGCCAGCACCCTCCCCCTGGGACAGGGCGTAATCACAGATACGCAGTATTTT
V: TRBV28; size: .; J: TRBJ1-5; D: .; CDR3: CASSLDRTHQPQHF; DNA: TGTGCCAGCAGCCTAGACAGGACCCATCAGCCCCAGCATTTT
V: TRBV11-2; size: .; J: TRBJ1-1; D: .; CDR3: CASSSRGGGTEAFF; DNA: TGTGCCAGCAGCTCTCGGGGGGGAGGCACTGAAGCTTTCTTT
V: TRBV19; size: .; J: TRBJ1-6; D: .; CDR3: CASSIPPVVESSPLHF; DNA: TGTGCCAGTAGTATTCCGCCGGTAGTGGAAAGTTCACCCCTCCACTTT
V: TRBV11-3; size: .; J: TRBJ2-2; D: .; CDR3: CASSPRAGTTGELFF; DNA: TGTGCCAGCAGCCCGCGGGCAGGGACCACCGGGGAGCTGTTTTTT
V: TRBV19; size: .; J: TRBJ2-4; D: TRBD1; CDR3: CASSTGGTGVNIQYF; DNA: TGTGCCAGTAGTACGGGAGGGACAGGGGTGAACATTCAGTACTTC
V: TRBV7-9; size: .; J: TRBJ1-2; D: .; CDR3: CASSGRVYYGYTF; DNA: TGTGCCAGCAGCGGGAGAGTTTACTATGGCTACACCTTC
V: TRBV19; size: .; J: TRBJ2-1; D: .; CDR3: CASSIWSGPSGADNEQFF; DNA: TGTGCCAGTAGTATTTGGTCAGGCCCCTCGGGGGCGGACAATGAGCAGTTCTTC
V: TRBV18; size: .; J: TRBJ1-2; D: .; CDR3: CASSPGGEIGGYTF; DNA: TGTGCCAGCTCACCTGGAGGGGAAATAGGTGGCTACACCTTC
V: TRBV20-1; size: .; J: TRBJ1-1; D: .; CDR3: CSASGGNTEAFF; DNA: TGCAGTGCTAGTGGGGGAAACACTGAAGCTTTCTTT
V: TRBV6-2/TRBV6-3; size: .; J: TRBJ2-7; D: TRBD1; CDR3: CASSYPGQGHSLVSLYEQYF; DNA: TGTGCCAGCAGTTACCCGGGACAGGGGCATTCTCTGGTCTCTCTCTACGAGCAGTACTTC
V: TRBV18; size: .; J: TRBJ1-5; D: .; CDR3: CASSPSPDSSNQPQHF; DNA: TGTGCCAGCTCACCCTCCCCTGACAGTAGCAATCAGCCCCAGCATTTT
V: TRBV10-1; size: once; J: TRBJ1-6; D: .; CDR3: CASSTGRVVNSPLHF; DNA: TGCGCCAGCAGCACAGGGAGGGTAGTGAATTCACCCCTCCACTTT
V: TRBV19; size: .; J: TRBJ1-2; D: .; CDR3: CASRAGRGGYGYTF; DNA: TGTGCCAGTCGCGCGGGGCGGGGAGGCTATGGCTACACCTTC
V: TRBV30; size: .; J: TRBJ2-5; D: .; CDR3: CAWKGGQETQYF; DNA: TGTGCCTGGAAAGGAGGCCAAGAGACCCAGTACTTC
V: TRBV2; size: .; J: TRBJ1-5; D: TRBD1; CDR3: CASSEGRTGGQPQHF; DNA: TGTGCCAGCAGTGAAGGTCGGACAGGGGGACAGCCCCAGCATTTT
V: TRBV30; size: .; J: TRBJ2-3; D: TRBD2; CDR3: CAWRAGASGGPLGDTQYF; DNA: TGTGCCTGGAGAGCGGGCGCTAGCGGGGGCCCCTTGGGAGATACGCAGTATTTT
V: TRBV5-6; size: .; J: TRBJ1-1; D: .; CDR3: CASSLGQAPNTEAFF; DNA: TGTGCCAGCAGCTTGGGACAGGCCCCCAACACTGAAGCTTTCTTT
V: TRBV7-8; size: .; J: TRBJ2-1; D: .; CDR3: CASSLERGSGKYNEQFF; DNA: TGTGCCAGCAGCTTAGAGCGCGGCTCAGGTAAATACAATGAGCAGTTCTTC
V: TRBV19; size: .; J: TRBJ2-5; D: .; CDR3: CASRGGGDGQETQYF; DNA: TGTGCCAGTAGGGGTGGAGGGGATGGCCAAGAGACCCAGTACTTC
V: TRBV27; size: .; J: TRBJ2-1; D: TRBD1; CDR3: CASTSRDRYNEQFF; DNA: TGTGCCAGCACGTCCCGGGACAGATACAATGAGCAGTTCTTC
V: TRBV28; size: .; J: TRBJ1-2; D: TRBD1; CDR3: CASRPRDRAYYGYTF; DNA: TGTGCCAGCAGGCCCCGGGACAGGGCCTACTATGGCTACACCTTC
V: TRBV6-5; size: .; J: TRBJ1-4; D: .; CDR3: CASRAMGATNEKLFF; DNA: TGTGCCAGCAGGGCGATGGGGGCAACTAATGAAAAACTGTTTTTT
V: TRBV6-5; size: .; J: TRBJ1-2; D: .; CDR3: CASSPLSWGYTF; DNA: TGTGCCAGCAGTCCTCTATCTTGGGGCTACACCTTC
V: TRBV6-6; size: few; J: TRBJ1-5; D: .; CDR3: CASSGPLNSNQPQHF; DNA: TGTGCCAGCAGTGGCCCCCTCAATAGCAATCAGCCCCAGCATTTT
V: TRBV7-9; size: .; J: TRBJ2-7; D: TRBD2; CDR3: CASDGGERSYEQYF; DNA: TGTGCCAGTGACGGGGGGGAGAGATCCTACGAGCAGTACTTC
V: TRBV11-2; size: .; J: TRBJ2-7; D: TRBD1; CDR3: CANREKQGSTYEQYF; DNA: TGTGCCAACAGAGAGAAACAGGGGTCGACATACGAGCAGTACTTC